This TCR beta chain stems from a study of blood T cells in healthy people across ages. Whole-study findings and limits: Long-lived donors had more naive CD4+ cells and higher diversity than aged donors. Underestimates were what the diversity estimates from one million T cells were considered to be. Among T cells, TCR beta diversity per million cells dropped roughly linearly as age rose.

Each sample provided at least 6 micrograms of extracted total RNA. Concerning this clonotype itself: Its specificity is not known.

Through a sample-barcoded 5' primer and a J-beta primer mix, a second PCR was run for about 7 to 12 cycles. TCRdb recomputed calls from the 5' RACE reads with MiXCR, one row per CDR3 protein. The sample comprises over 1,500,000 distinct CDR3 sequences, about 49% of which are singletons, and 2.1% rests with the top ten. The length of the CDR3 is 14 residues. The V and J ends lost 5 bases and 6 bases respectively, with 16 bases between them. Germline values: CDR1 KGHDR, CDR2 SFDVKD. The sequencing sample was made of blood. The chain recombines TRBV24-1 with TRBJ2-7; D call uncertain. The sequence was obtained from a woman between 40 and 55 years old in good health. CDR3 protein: CATSAERHGGEQYF. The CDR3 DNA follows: TGTGCCACCAGTGCCGAAAGGCATGGTGGCGAGCAGTACTTC.